This entry concerns a single T cell receptor (beta chain). The clone's antigen remains unknown. No base qualities exist here, and no much larger clone lies one base off it. The record originates from a study of T cell changes during pregnancy in multiple sclerosis (dated by TCRdb to between 2018 and 2021). Regarding the research as a whole: In women with multiple sclerosis, the researchers looked at how the T cell repertoire shifted as pregnancy progressed.

The method behind the library was the immunoSEQ multiplex PCR assay. TCRdb retrieved this table from immuneACCESS and kept in-frame rearrangements only. Not all clones are present; in checked studies, unresolved V genes account for under half, and no reason is known for the remainder. Across this sample there are around 100,000 clones, with about 92% seen only once. The ten biggest clones cover 1.9% of the sample. Germline trimming amounts to 4 bases on V and 6 bases on J, with 9 as the count of junction bases outside the gene matches. According to the germline V gene, CDR1 reads SGHVS and CDR2 reads FNYEAQ. The CDR3 runs 15 residues from the cysteine to the phenylalanine. The DNA shown is the 45-base CDR3, in frame from base 1.

This TCR came from a female donor with multiple sclerosis, enrolled in a pregnancy study. This chain is built from TRBV7-6 and TRBJ2-7, and 10 bases in between align with TRBD2. Sequencing used peripheral blood, obtained after pregnancy. The DNA reads as follows: TGTGCCAGCAGCTCCGGCGGAATAGCGGGAGGCGAGCAGTACTTC. It specifies CASSSGGIAGGEQYF.